This TCR beta chain was recovered during a study of PD-1 blockade in mismatch repair-deficient tumors. Study context: Enrolled about 2012-2016, patients had progressing, pretreated mismatch repair-deficient cancers of more than ten types. Study-level points and caveats: Tumor-resident clones, often undetectable pretreatment in blood, expanded then contracted after pembrolizumab.

PCR or immunohistochemistry showed mismatch repair deficiency in every enrolled patient. TCRs were sequenced from a few patients responding to pembrolizumab. In this sample, this clone turned up once. Antigen: not known. Some clones are missing from TCRdb's copy, which holds only in-frame ones; the method was immunoSEQ multiplex PCR. The table records approximately 50,000 clones, around 80% of them present only once. This CDR3 spans 11 amino acids. The V end lost 3 bases, the J end lost 7 bases, and 7 bases lay between the germline ends. This TCR came from an adult with mismatch repair-deficient cancer. This rearrangement joins TRBV5-3 to TRBJ1-2; D is unclear. TRBV5-3 carries the ORF label, with uncertain function. The starting material was peripheral blood, obtained 4 weeks after starting pembrolizumab. CDR3 bases: TGTGCCAGAAGCTGGCCGGGTGGCTACACCTTC. Translated, it gives CARSWPGGYTF.